Only one count was recorded for the clone carrying this T cell receptor beta chain. The record originates from a study of blood T cell repertoires in COVID-19. Overall study: The origin of the acute and convalescent COVID-19 samples was the United States, Italy and Spain. From T cells, B-cell-depleted T cells, or PBMCs came the material, which was cDNA or gDNA.

Original data processing: Estimated nucleated cell counts came from reference gene primer amplification. TCRdb keeps only in-frame clones here, not all; method: immunoSEQ multiplex PCR. V and J calls and clone size are those listed in that table; D and trimming were worked out from the DNA. In the table there are about 25,000 clones, around 87% of which are singletons. Specimen: peripheral blood. The receptor was isolated from a man between 45 and 60 years old with active COVID-19.

CDR3 sequence: CASSLDSYGYTF. DNA of the CDR3: TGCGCCAGCAGCTTGGACAGCTATGGCTACACCTTC. The chain carries TRBV5-1 and TRBJ1-2, with no clear D. This CDR3 contains 12 residues. V was pared by 0 bases and J by 4 bases, with 4 bases between. The germline gives CDR1 SGHRS, CDR2 YFSETQ.